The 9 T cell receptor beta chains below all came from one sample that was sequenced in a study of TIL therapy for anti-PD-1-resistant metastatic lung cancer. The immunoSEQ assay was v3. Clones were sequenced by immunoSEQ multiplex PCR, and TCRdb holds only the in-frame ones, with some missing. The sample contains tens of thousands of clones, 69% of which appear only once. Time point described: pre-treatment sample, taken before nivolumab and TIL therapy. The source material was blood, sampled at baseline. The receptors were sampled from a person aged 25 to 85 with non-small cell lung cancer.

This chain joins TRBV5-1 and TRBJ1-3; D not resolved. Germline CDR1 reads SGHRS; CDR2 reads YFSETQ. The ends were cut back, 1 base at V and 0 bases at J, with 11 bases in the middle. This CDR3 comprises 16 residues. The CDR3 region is CASSLIGVSSGNTIYF. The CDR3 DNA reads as TGCGCCAGCAGCTTGATCGGGGTTAGCTCTGGAAACACCATATATTTT.

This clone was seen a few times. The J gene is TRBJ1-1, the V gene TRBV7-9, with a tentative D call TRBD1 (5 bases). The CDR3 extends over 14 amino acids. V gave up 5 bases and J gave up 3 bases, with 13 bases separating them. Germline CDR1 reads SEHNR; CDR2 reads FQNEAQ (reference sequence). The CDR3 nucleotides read TGTGCCAGCAGCGAAACCGGGACCTACACTGAAGCTTTCTTT. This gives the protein CASSETGTYTEAFF.

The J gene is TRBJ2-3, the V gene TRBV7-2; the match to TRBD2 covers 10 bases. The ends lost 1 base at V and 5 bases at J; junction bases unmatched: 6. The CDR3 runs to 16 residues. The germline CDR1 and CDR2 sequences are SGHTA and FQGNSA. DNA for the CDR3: TGTGCCAGCAGCTTAGGCGCTAGCGGGGGAGAAGATACGCAGTATTTT. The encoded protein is CASSLGASGGEDTQYF.

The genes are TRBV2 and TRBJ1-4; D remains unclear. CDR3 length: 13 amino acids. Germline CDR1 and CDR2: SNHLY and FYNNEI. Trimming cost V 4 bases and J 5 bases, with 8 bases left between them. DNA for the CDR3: TGTGCCAGCAGTGCATACGGGAATGAAAAACTGTTTTTT. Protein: CASSAYGNEKLFF.

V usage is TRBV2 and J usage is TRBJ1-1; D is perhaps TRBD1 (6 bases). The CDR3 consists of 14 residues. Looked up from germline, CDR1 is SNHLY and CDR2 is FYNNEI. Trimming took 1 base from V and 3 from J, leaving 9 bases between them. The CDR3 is CASSEGGAYTEAFF. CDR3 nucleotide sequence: TGTGCCAGCAGTGAAGGGGGGGCGTACACTGAAGCTTTCTTT.

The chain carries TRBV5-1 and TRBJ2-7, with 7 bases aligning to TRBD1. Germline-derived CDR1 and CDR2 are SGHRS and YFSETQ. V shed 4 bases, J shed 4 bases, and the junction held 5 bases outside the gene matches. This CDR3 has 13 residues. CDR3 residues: CASSRDRTYEQYF. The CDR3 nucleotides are TGCGCCAGCAGCCGGGACAGAACGTACGAGCAGTACTTC.

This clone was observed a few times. The CDR3 bases are TGTGCCGTCCCCCCAGGGGTTGCAAATAAAGCTTTCTTT. This codes for CAVPPGVANKAFF. This chain links TRBV6-1 with TRBJ1-1; D might be TRBD1 (6 bases). Trimming removed 11 bases from V and 9 bases from J, with 22 bases in between. CDR3 size: 13 residues. Germline CDR1 MNHNS, CDR2 SASEGT.

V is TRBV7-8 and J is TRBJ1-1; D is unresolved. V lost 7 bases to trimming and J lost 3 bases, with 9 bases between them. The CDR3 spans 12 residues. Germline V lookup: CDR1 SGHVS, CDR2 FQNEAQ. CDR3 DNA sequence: TGTGCCAGCATGGGTGGGTACACTGAAGCTTTCTTT. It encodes CASMGGYTEAFF.

CDR3 in amino acids: CASSYSFSDFTGELFF. CDR3 in DNA: TGTGCCAGCAGTTACTCCTTTAGTGACTTCACCGGGGAGCTGTTTTTT. J is TRBJ2-2 and V is TRBV6-5; D gene unclear. Germline loops: CDR1 MNHEY, CDR2 SVGAGI. The CDR3 covers 16 residues. V lost 0 bases to trimming and J lost 4 bases, with 12 bases between them.